What follows are 25 T cell receptor beta chains derived from one specimen sequenced in a study of T cell responses to AZD1222 COVID-19 vaccine. The method was immunoSEQ multiplex PCR; TCRdb's version includes in-frame clones alone and lacks a portion of them. Here the sample spans about 150,000 clones, around 90% being singletons. The sequencing here drew on peripheral blood, taken on day 0 of AZD1222 vaccination. The receptors derive from an adult in good health.

The chain carries TRBV3-1 (or the pseudogene TRBV3-2) and TRBJ1-2; tentatively, D is TRBD1 (6 bases). The CDR3 runs to 16 residues. Germline values: CDR1 LGHDT, CDR2 YNNKEL (reference sequence). Trimming removed 0 bases from V and 2 bases from J, with 13 bases in between. CDR3 bases: TGTGCCAGCAGCCAAGATGACGTGGACAGAAACTATGGCTACACCTTC. As protein: CASSQDDVDRNYGYTF.

V is TRBV11-2 and J is TRBJ1-6; 8 nucleotides line up with TRBD1. Germline V CDR1 and CDR2: SGHAT, FQNNGV. The CDR3 consists of 14 residues. Unmatched junction bases numbered 1, after V lost 4 bases and J lost 5 bases. The CDR3, as DNA: TGTGCCAGCAGCTCGGACAGGGATAATTCACCCCTCCACTTT. This gives the protein CASSSDRDNSPLHF.

This clone showed up just once. The chain recombines TRBV6-5 with TRBJ2-2, with 7 nucleotides matching TRBD1. Looked up from germline, CDR1 is MNHEY and CDR2 is SVGAGI. This CDR3 region has 14 residues. With V trimmed by 6 bases and J by 5 bases, 6 bases remained unmatched. In DNA form, the CDR3 reads TGTGCCAGCAGCCGTGGGACAGAAACCGGGGAGCTGTTTTTT. This translates into CASSRGTETGELFF.

This chain connects TRBV5-4 to TRBJ1-1; tentative D call: TRBD1 (6 bases). This CDR3 region has 15 residues. V was shortened by 4 bases and J by 2 bases, with 15 bases between the two germline ends. The germline gives CDR1 SGHNT, CDR2 YYREEE (reference sequence). The CDR3 DNA reads as TGTGCCAGCAGCGACCCCCTGGGGACAAACACTGAAGCTTTCTTT. It yields the protein CASSDPLGTNTEAFF.

V gene TRBV20-1 combines with J gene TRBJ2-5; D gene unclear. The V gene lost 6 bases and the J gene lost 7 bases, with 12 bases spanning the gap. The CDR3 sequence is 11 residues long. Germline values: CDR1 DFQATT, CDR2 SNEGSKA (reference sequence). As DNA, the CDR3 is TGCAGTGCCTATAAAGGCGGGACCCAGTACTTC. Translated: CSAYKGGTQYF.

This clone was observed a few times. This chain connects TRBV20-1 to TRBJ1-1; D unclear. This CDR3 has 11 residues. Trimming took 3 bases from V and 5 from J, leaving 7 bases between them. Germline V gives CDR1 DFQATT, CDR2 SNEGSKA (reference sequence). The chain's CDR3 is CSASEITEAFF. The CDR3 nucleotides read TGCAGTGCTAGTGAGATTACTGAAGCTTTCTTT.

The chain links TRBV7-2 to TRBJ2-1; D is uncertain. The germline CDR1 and CDR2 sequences are SGHTA and FQGNSA. CDR3 size: 14 residues. V gave up 0 bases and J gave up 10 bases, with 13 bases separating them. CDR3 bases: TGTGCCAGCAGCTTAGCGCTGGGAAACAGAGAGCAGTTCTTC. This encodes CASSLALGNREQFF.

This rearrangement joins TRBV7-9 to TRBJ2-1, with D possibly matching TRBD2 (5 bases). Germline V lookup: CDR1 SEHNR, CDR2 FQNEAQ (reference sequence). This CDR3 contains 13 residues. As DNA, the CDR3 is TGTGCTTCGAGGGTGGGGATTTACAATGAGCAGTTCTTC. Protein sequence: CASRVGIYNEQFF. The full variable domain, in which reference TRBV7-9 and TRBJ2-1 provide the parts outside the CDR3, is DTGVSQNPRHKITKRGQNVTFRCDPISEHNRLYWYRQTLGQGPEFLTYFQNEAQLEKSRLLSDRFSAERPKGSFSTLEIQRTEQGDSAMYLCASRVGIYNEQFFGPGTRLTVL.

The V call is TRBV25-1, the J call TRBJ2-1; D is unresolved. The CDR3 length is 11 residues. V was shortened by 3 bases and J by 7 bases, with 4 bases between the two germline ends. The germline CDR1 and CDR2 sequences are MGHDK and SYGVNS. The CDR3 here is CASSDYNEQFF. DNA for the CDR3: TGTGCCAGCAGTGATTATAATGAGCAGTTCTTC.

This chain links TRBV6-4 with TRBJ2-1, with D maybe TRBD2 (7 bases). This CDR3 contains 15 residues. CDR1 and CDR2 from the germline V gene are MRHNA and SNTAGT. V lost 0 bases to trimming and J lost 6 bases, with 12 bases between them. As DNA, the CDR3 is TGTGCCAGCAGTGACTCAGGGGGGGGGCCCAATGAGCAGTTCTTC. This translates into CASSDSGGGPNEQFF.

This sequence joins TRBV7-9 and TRBJ2-5; D is perhaps TRBD2 (6 bases). Germline-derived CDR1 and CDR2 are SEHNR and FQNEAQ (reference sequence). The V end lost 11 bases, the J end lost 5 bases, and 27 bases lay between the germline ends. There are 16 residues in the CDR3. The CDR3 loop is CALGGERVTSGETQYF. The CDR3 DNA sequence: TGTGCCCTCGGGGGAGAAAGGGTTACAAGTGGGGAGACCCAGTACTTC.

The gene calls are TRBV15 and TRBJ2-1; the match to TRBD2 covers 8 bases. The CDR3 has 15 amino acids. CDR1 and CDR2 from the germline V gene are LNHNV and YYDKDF (reference sequence). The V gene end was trimmed by 3 bases and the J gene end by 4 bases; junction bases not matched to a gene: 5. CDR3 nucleotide sequence: TGTGCCACCAGCAGGGGTAGCGGGATTTACAATGAGCAGTTCTTC. Translating gives CATSRGSGIYNEQFF.

In DNA, the CDR3 is TGTGCCAGCAGTTCTTTCGGGACTAGCGGGGTCAACTCACTCCGGGAGACCCAGTACTTC. Encoded protein: CASSSFGTSGVNSLRETQYF. The chain combines TRBV6-2 or TRBV6-3 with TRBJ2-5; 13 nucleotides agree with TRBD2. Germline values: CDR1 MNHEY, CDR2 SVGEGT. This CDR3 has 20 amino acids. J was trimmed by 5 bases and V by 4 bases; bases with no gene match: 19.

This chain joins TRBV9 and TRBJ1-2; 7 bases fit TRBD1. The J segment lost 8 bases and the V segment lost 4 bases, leaving 5 bases of the junction unmatched. The CDR3 sequence is 12 residues long. Germline V lookup: CDR1 SGDLS, CDR2 YYNGEE. CDR3: CASSKTGRGYTF. The DNA of the CDR3 is TGTGCCAGCAGCAAGACAGGGCGGGGCTACACCTTC.

Only a few counts were recorded for this clone. Other nucleotide sequences from this sample produce the same CDR3. This rearrangement joins TRBV19 to TRBJ2-7; 9 bases map to TRBD2. With V trimmed by 5 bases and J by 0 bases, 2 bases remained unmatched. Germline loops: CDR1 LNHDA, CDR2 SQIVND (reference sequence). The CDR3 loop spans 14 amino acids. CDR3 loop: CASSLAGSSYEQYF. The CDR3 coding sequence is TGTGCCAGTAGTCTAGCGGGGTCCTCCTACGAGCAGTACTTC.

This rearrangement joins TRBV3-1 (or the pseudogene TRBV3-2) to TRBJ2-3; D uncertain. V shed 5 bases and J shed 6 bases, with 24 bases lying between them. The CDR3 covers 17 residues. The germline V gene encodes CDR1 LGHDT and CDR2 YNNKEL (reference sequence). CDR3 in DNA: TGTGCCAGCAGCTTTCGAAGGCTAGTAGGGATGGTGGATACGCAGTATTTT. Its protein product is CASSFRRLVGMVDTQYF.

This chain links TRBV28 with TRBJ1-5, with 9 bases aligning to TRBD1. The CDR3 runs 13 residues. The ends lost 7 bases at V and 4 bases at J; junction bases unmatched: 2. Germline CDR1 reads MDHEN; CDR2 reads SYDVKM. The CDR3 DNA reads as TGTGCCAGCAATGGACAGGGGAATCAGCCCCAGCATTTT. It yields the protein CASNGQGNQPQHF.

The rearrangement joins TRBV12-3 or TRBV12-4 to TRBJ1-2; 7 positions agree with TRBD1. The CDR3 totals 12 residues. J gave up 6 bases and V 5 bases, and 3 bases lay outside the gene matches. The CDR3 nucleotides are TGTGCCAGCAGTGGGACAGCGAATGGCTACACCTTC. Amino acids: CASSGTANGYTF.

The J gene is TRBJ1-2, the V gene TRBV5-1; possibly TRBD1 for D (5 bases). With 1 base removed from V and 8 bases from J, the gap between germline ends came to 12 bases. The CDR3 has 13 residues. Germline V gene sequence: CDR1 SGHRS, CDR2 YFSETQ. This CDR3 is CASSLTGLEGYTF. Written as DNA, the CDR3 is TGCGCCAGCAGCTTGACAGGTCTGGAAGGCTACACCTTC.

A few counts support this clone. The chain couples TRBV12-3 or TRBV12-4 to TRBJ1-2; D remains unclear. The length of the CDR3 is 13 residues. V was clipped by 6 bases and J by 0 bases, with 8 bases between them. The CDR3 nucleotides read TGTGCCAGCAGCCCGAGGGCTAACTATGGCTACACCTTC. It encodes CASSPRANYGYTF.

The rearrangement links TRBV5-4 to TRBJ1-2; 7 bases agree with TRBD1. This CDR3 has 16 amino acids. Germline assignment: CDR1 SGHNT and CDR2 YYREEE (reference sequence). Trimming cost V 4 bases and J 6 bases; bases outside gene matches: 15. The CDR3 loop reads CASSPGLTRGLDGYTF. CDR3 in DNA: TGTGCCAGCAGCCCGGGACTAACAAGGGGGCTGGATGGCTACACCTTC. Full variable domain (outside the CDR3, taken from reference TRBV5-4 and TRBJ1-2): ETGVTQSPTHLIKTRGQQVTLRCSSQSGHNTVSWYQQALGQGPQFIFQYYREEENGRGNFPPRFSGLQFPNYSSELNVNALELDDSALYLCASSPGLTRGLDGYTFGSGTRLTVV.

This clone was detected only once. The chain is built from TRBV4-2 and TRBJ2-2; 11 bases line up with TRBD2. Germline lookup yields CDR1 LGHNA and CDR2 YNFKEQ. The CDR3 sequence is 17 residues long. V was pared by 1 base and J by 1 base, with 2 bases of the junction left unmatched. The CDR3 is CASSQGLAGGNTGELFF. CDR3 nucleotide sequence: TGTGCCAGCAGCCAAGGGCTAGCGGGAGGGAACACCGGGGAGCTGTTTTTT.

This chain connects TRBV10-1 to TRBJ2-1; maybe TRBD1 (6 bases). Trimming stripped 3 bases from V and 8 bases from J, with 17 bases between. CDR3 length: 15 amino acids. Germline values: CDR1 WNHNN, CDR2 SYGVQD (reference sequence). The CDR3 region has the DNA TGCGCCAGCAGTGATCCAGGGGATCCCAGGGATGAGCAGTTCTTC. Translating gives CASSDPGDPRDEQFF.

This chain joins TRBV18 and TRBJ1-1, with 7 nucleotides matching TRBD1. This CDR3 region has 18 residues. Trimming cost V 8 bases and J 6 bases; bases outside gene matches: 24. CDR1 KGHSH and CDR2 LQKENI come from the germline V gene. The CDR3 DNA is TGTGCCAGCCCCCCGCCGGCCCGACAGGGAGGGGGGCGTGCTGAAGCTTTCTTT. This codes for CASPPPARQGGGRAEAFF.

The chain combines TRBV4-1 with TRBJ1-2; perhaps TRBD1 as D (5 bases). CDR3 length: 16 residues. The germline CDR1 and CDR2 sequences are MGHRA and YSYEKL. The V end lost 5 bases, the J end lost 6 bases, and 22 bases lay between the germline ends. The CDR3 DNA reads as TGCGCCAGCAGCTCAAGTCCGCCTCCGAGGGGCAATGGCTACACCTTC. This codes for CASSSSPPPRGNGYTF.